The 20 T cell receptor beta chains presented below share a single source sample, sequenced in a study of cytomegalovirus exposure and HLA in healthy donors. PCR used 60 Vbeta primers and 13 Jbeta primers. The protocol was immunoSEQ multiplex PCR, while the TCRdb copy is restricted to in-frame clones and leaves out a portion. Here the sample spans 70,000 or so clones, roughly 69% being singletons. The sequencing input was PBMCs. Receptor source: a woman between 45 and 65 years old in good health and CMV-seronegative.

This clone came up a few times. The rearrangement joins TRBV9 to TRBJ2-2, with TRBD1 identical over 7 bases. CDR3 length: 14 residues. V dropped 7 bases and J dropped 1; count of bases not matched to a gene: 4. Looked up from germline, CDR1 is SGDLS and CDR2 is YYNGEE. In DNA form, the CDR3 reads TGTGCCAGCTCCGGACAGGAGAACACCGGGGAGCTGTTTTTT. It yields the protein CASSGQENTGELFF.

The rearrangement uses TRBV28 and TRBJ1-6; possibly TRBD1 for D (5 bases). CDR1 and CDR2 from the germline V gene are MDHEN and SYDVKM. The CDR3 spans 16 residues. Trimming pared 3 bases from V and 2 bases from J, leaving 11 bases between. The CDR3 protein is CASSLGGDPYNSPLHF. CDR3 nucleotide sequence: TGTGCCAGCAGTTTGGGAGGGGATCCCTATAATTCACCCCTCCACTTT.

The sample holds a few counts of this clone. CDR3 sequence reads: CASSPRNRARNTEAFF. The CDR3 DNA reads TGTGCCAGCTCACCACGAAACAGGGCACGGAACACTGAAGCTTTCTTT. The genes are TRBV18 and TRBJ1-1, with D tentatively TRBD1 (6 bases). Germline CDR1 and CDR2: KGHSH and LQKENI. The CDR3 sequence is 16 residues long. V shed 1 base and J shed 1 base, with 13 bases lying between them.

This chain joins TRBV2 and TRBJ2-7; 10 nucleotides agree with TRBD2. Germline lookup yields CDR1 SNHLY and CDR2 FYNNEI. The CDR3 is 16 residues long. J gave up 3 bases and V 5 bases, and 10 bases lay outside the gene matches. The CDR3 spells CASSRALGLANYEQYF. The DNA of the CDR3 is TGTGCCAGCAGTAGGGCGTTGGGACTAGCGAACTACGAGCAGTACTTC.

This clone was seen a handful of times. The CDR3 bases are TGTGCCAGCAGCCACGAGGGCACTATGAAGACCCAGTACTTC. This sequence encodes CASSHEGTMKTQYF. The chain uses TRBV5-4 and TRBJ2-5, with D perhaps TRBD2 (5 bases). Trimming removed 4 bases at V and 6 bases at J, with 16 bases between. Germline V CDR1 and CDR2: SGHNT, YYREEE (reference sequence). CDR3 length: 14 amino acids. Looking up the rest from reference TRBV5-4 and TRBJ2-5 gives the full variable domain: ETGVTQSPTHLIKTRGQQVTLRCSSQSGHNTVSWYQQALGQGPQFIFQYYREEENGRGNFPPRFSGLQFPNYSSELNVNALELDDSALYLCASSHEGTMKTQYFGPGTRLLVL.

Only a few counts were recorded for this clone. The J gene is TRBJ2-5, the V gene TRBV7-9, with 8 positions matching TRBD1. CDR3 length: 13 amino acids. The junction had 7 bases not matched to a gene; V was cut back by 0 bases and J by 13 bases. Germline CDR1 SEHNR, CDR2 FQNEAQ (reference sequence). CDR3 DNA sequence: TGTGCCAGCAGCTTAGCGGGGATGGGGACAGGGTACTTC. It encodes CASSLAGMGTGYF.

The chain uses TRBV27 and TRBJ2-7, with 8 bases identical to TRBD1. The V segment lost 6 bases and the J segment 6 bases; nucleotides outside the gene matches: 7. The CDR3 contains 13 residues. Germline CDR1 and CDR2: MNHEY and SMNVEV (reference sequence). In DNA, the CDR3 is TGTGCCAGCAGCCTGGACAGGGAACGCGAGCAGTACTTC. It codes for CASSLDREREQYF.

The chain carries TRBV18 and TRBJ1-1; D is possibly TRBD1 (5 bases). This CDR3 is 13 amino acids long. V shed 1 base and J shed 4 bases, with 7 bases lying between them. Germline-derived CDR1 and CDR2 are KGHSH and LQKENI. The DNA for the CDR3 is TGTGCCAGCTCACCACAGGGGCCCACTGAAGCTTTCTTT. It specifies CASSPQGPTEAFF.

This chain uses TRBV6-5 with TRBJ1-2, with TRBD1 matching over 11 bases. V shed 3 bases, J shed 4 bases, and the junction held 7 bases outside the gene matches. The CDR3 is 16 amino acids. Germline V gives CDR1 MNHEY, CDR2 SVGAGI. Written as DNA, the CDR3 is TGTGCCAGCAGTTATGTCAGGACAGGGGGCGGCTATGGCTACACCTTC. Translating it yields CASSYVRTGGGYGYTF.

The rearrangement joins TRBV30 to TRBJ1-4; the D gene is possibly TRBD1 (6 bases). Per germline, CDR1 GTSNPN and CDR2 SVGIG (reference sequence). The CDR3 is 14 residues long. Trimming stripped 5 bases from V and 6 bases from J, with 16 bases between. The CDR3 spells CAWGLGARDEKLFF. Here the CDR3 DNA reads TGTGCCTGGGGGTTGGGGGCACGGGATGAAAAACTGTTTTTT.

As DNA, the CDR3 is TGCGCCAGCAGCTTGCAACCATTAGCGGGAGGGATTCCCTACGAGCAGTACTTC. Its protein is CASSLQPLAGGIPYEQYF. V usage is TRBV5-1 and J usage is TRBJ2-7; TRBD2 aligns across 11 bases. The germline V gene encodes CDR1 SGHRS and CDR2 YFSETQ. This CDR3 is 18 amino acids long. J lost 2 bases, V lost 1 base, and 11 bases had no gene match.

This clone has more than one count but fewer than ten. This chain connects TRBV4-3 to TRBJ2-7, with 8 bases aligning to TRBD1. The ends lost 4 bases at V and 2 bases at J; junction bases unmatched: 7. This CDR3 is built from 15 residues. Germline V CDR1 and CDR2: LGHNA, YSLEER. CDR3: CASSPGGAETYEQYF. The CDR3 nucleotides read TGCGCCAGCAGCCCAGGGGGCGCCGAGACCTACGAGCAGTACTTC.

This sequence joins TRBV28 and TRBJ1-2, with 9 bases identical to TRBD1. From germline, CDR1 is MDHEN and CDR2 SYDVKM. The CDR3 consists of 14 residues. Trimming cost V 5 bases and J 6 bases; bases outside gene matches: 7. CDR3 protein: CASSPGQGTNGYTF. CDR3 coding DNA: TGTGCCAGCAGTCCCGGACAGGGGACAAATGGCTACACCTTC.

This clone was recorded once. The chain couples TRBV5-1 to TRBJ2-7; D uncertain. This CDR3 has 14 amino acids. Trimming removed 3 bases at V and 7 bases at J, with 17 bases between. The germline V gene has CDR1 SGHRS and CDR2 YFSETQ. CDR3 sequence (DNA): TGCGCCAGCAGCTACGTTGGGCAGGCCGAGGAGCAGTACTTC. Translated: CASSYVGQAEEQYF.

This chain connects TRBV7-9 to TRBJ2-5; 10 bases line up with TRBD1. Trimming cost V 5 bases and J 9 bases; bases outside gene matches: 12. Germline CDR1 is SEHNR and CDR2 is FQNEAQ (reference sequence). CDR3 length equals 15 residues. DNA for the CDR3: TGTGCCAGCAGCCCACGAGGACAGGGGGTAACGGCCCAGTACTTC. Translation: CASSPRGQGVTAQYF.

This clone showed up just a few times. The chain uses TRBV28 and TRBJ1-2; perhaps TRBD1 as D (5 bases). CDR1 and CDR2 (germline): MDHEN, SYDVKM. The ends were cut back, 0 bases at V and 3 bases at J, with 8 bases in the middle. There are 14 residues in the CDR3. The DNA of the CDR3 is TGTGCCAGCAGTTTATGGGGGGAGGACTATGGCTACACCTTC. Protein sequence: CASSLWGEDYGYTF.

J is TRBJ1-1 and V is TRBV28, with 9 positions matching TRBD1. V was clipped by 7 bases and J by 4 bases; unmatched bases: 4. This CDR3 contains 13 residues. Germline CDR1 and CDR2: MDHEN and SYDVKM. The CDR3 here is CASTLTGGTEAFF. Here the CDR3 DNA reads TGTGCCAGCACCCTGACAGGGGGCACTGAAGCTTTCTTT.

The chain joins TRBV7-2 to TRBJ2-5; 11 nucleotides line up with TRBD2. V shed 3 bases, J shed 2 bases, and the junction held 2 bases outside the gene matches. This CDR3 region has 15 residues. Looked up from germline, CDR1 is SGHTA and CDR2 is FQGNSA. The DNA of the CDR3 is TGTGCCAGCAGCTTCTTAGCGGGAGGGCAAGAGACCCAGTACTTC. It codes for CASSFLAGGQETQYF.

The V call is TRBV15, the J call TRBJ1-1; possible D gene TRBD1, 5 bases. The V end lost 1 base, the J end lost 0 bases, and 9 bases lay between the germline ends. Germline V gives CDR1 LNHNV, CDR2 YYDKDF (reference sequence). This CDR3 is 15 amino acids long. The CDR3 DNA follows: TGTGCCACCAGCAGAGGGGGGACTATGAACACTGAAGCTTTCTTT. The encoded protein is CATSRGGTMNTEAFF. Based on the CDR3 plus reference TRBV15 and TRBJ1-1, the full variable domain is DAMVIQNPRYQVTQFGKPVTLSCSQTLNHNVMYWYQQKSSQAPKLLFHYYDKDFNNEADTPDNFQSRRPNTSFCFLDIRSPGLGDTAMYLCATSRGGTMNTEAFFGQGTRLTVV.

The V gene is TRBV2, the J gene TRBJ2-3, with 10 bases that match TRBD1. The CDR3 has 15 amino acids. Trimming cost V 5 bases and J 5 bases; bases outside gene matches: 7. Germline V lookup: CDR1 SNHLY, CDR2 FYNNEI. As DNA, the CDR3 is TGTGCCAGCAGTAAAGACAGGGGGCGAGGAGATACGCAGTATTTT. Its protein is CASSKDRGRGDTQYF.